The text below deals with one TCR beta chain. The antigen is undetermined. At one end, the junction sequence differs from germline, possibly due to a read error. The entry originates in a study of cytomegalovirus exposure and HLA in healthy donors. The study, taken as a whole, reports: What TCR beta sequences reportedly achieved was accurate prediction of HLA-A and HLA-B alleles in most subjects. An Asian-associated ancestry cluster reportedly showed fewer N-insertions than the approximately 600-donor mean in a later analysis. Analysis performed later found more than 15,000 TCR beta sequences associated with HLA alleles at 0.05 false discovery rate. V- and J-gene trimming in TCR beta was tied to a missense DCLRE1C variant by an analysis performed later.

Germline V gene data show CDR1 as SEHNR and CDR2 as FQNEAQ (reference sequence). This CDR3 has 16 amino acids. PCR used 60 Vbeta primers and 13 Jbeta primers. The protocol was immunoSEQ multiplex PCR, while the TCRdb copy is restricted to in-frame clones and leaves out a portion. The table lists approximately 200,000 clones, around 85% of them singletons. This receptor was identified in a human donor in good health. The chain carries TRBV7-9 and TRBJ2-3; 7 bases match TRBD2. The sample taken for sequencing was PBMCs. The DNA of the CDR3 is TGTTCCAGCAGCCCCGGATGGGAGGGCGTCACAGATACGCAGTATTTT. Protein product: CSSSPGWEGVTDTQYF.